This TCR beta chain was obtained from a study of response to subunit inactivated influenza vaccine (dated by TCRdb to the late 2010s). Regarding the complete study: The study used deep quantitative T cell receptor repertoire profiling to track responses to a trivalent subunit inactivated influenza vaccine.

Findings and caveats that apply to the study as a whole: According to the authors, only a limited number of new T cells may be recruited by each seasonal influenza vaccination.

This specimen's time point label, interpreted: approximately 45 days after influenza vaccine administration. For this clonotype: Its binding antigen is unknown. Base qualities were left out, and no much larger clone turns up one base away.

Library method: RT-PCR. This sample was sequenced with an Illumina HiSeq 2500. TCRdb reworked the public reads: Q25 trimming with fastp, MiXCR clone assembly, productive beta chains retained. Rows with a matching CDR3 protein are joined into one entry that keeps the most common DNA and genes. The sample yields fewer than 700,000 distinct CDR3 sequences; 13% were counted once. Around 12% of the sample lies in the top ten. Including the terminal cysteine and phenylalanine, the CDR3 comprises 14 residues. The only DNA kept is the CDR3, 42 bases in frame from the first base. At the junction V is shortened by 1 base and J by 3 bases; bases outside the gene matches: 3. The germline V gene provides CDR1 MNHNS and CDR2 SASEGT.

This TCR was recovered from a man aged 50-60 years who received an inactivated influenza vaccine. Donor details come from another sample of the same person, matched by shared clones. The chain joins TRBV6-1 to TRBJ2-7; TRBD2 fits 7 bases in the junction. Specimen: PBMCs from blood, collected roughly 46 days after vaccination. For the CDR3, the sequence is CASSEVGGGYEQYF. The DNA reads TGTGCCAGCAGTGAAGTGGGGGGGGGCTACGAGCAGTACTTC.